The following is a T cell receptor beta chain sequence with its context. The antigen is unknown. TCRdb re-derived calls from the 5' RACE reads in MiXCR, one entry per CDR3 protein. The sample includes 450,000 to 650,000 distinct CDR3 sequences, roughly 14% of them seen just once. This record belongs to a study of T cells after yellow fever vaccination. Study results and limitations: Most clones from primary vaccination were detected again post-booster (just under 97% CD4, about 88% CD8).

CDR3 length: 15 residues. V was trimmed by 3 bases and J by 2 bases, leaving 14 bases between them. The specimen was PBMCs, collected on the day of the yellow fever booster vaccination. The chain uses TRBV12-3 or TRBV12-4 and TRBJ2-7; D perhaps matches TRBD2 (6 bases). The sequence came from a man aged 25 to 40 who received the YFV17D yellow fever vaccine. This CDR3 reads CASSFGLPAAYEQYF. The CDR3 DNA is TGTGCCAGCAGTTTTGGACTACCCGCCGCCTACGAGCAGTACTTC.